This is a list of T cell receptor beta chains from one sample in a study of shared clonotypes between healthy human individuals. This table comes from immunoSEQ multiplex PCR, and its TCRdb copy is limited to in-frame clones, with some not included. This sample carries around 1.9 million clones, around 95% of them seen once, and the ten largest clones take more than 1.5%. The material sequenced was naive CD8+ T cells from PBMCs. These TCRs come from a man aged 18 to 30 in good health. Some clones in this sample may be carry-over from other donors' samples. Each CDR3 is given with its conserved first and last residue.

v_call: TRBV6-1; j_call: TRBJ2-1; cdr3_aa: CASSPSSYNEQFF
v_call: TRBV9; j_call: TRBJ2-7; cdr3_aa: CASSVKRGSEQYF
v_call: TRBV6-6; j_call: TRBJ1-1; cdr3_aa: CASSYRPSPTEAFF
v_call: TRBV9; j_call: TRBJ2-3; cdr3_aa: CASSVSGTTTDTQYF
v_call: TRBV7-9; j_call: TRBJ1-3; cdr3_aa: CASSSIRNTIYF
v_call: TRBV27; j_call: TRBJ1-4; cdr3_aa: CASSPRPGTGGERNEKLFF
v_call: TRBV10-3; j_call: TRBJ2-7; cdr3_aa: CAISGMVRAPYEQYF
v_call: TRBV11-2; j_call: TRBJ2-1; cdr3_aa: CASSLGGGTGYNEQFF
v_call: TRBV7-9; j_call: TRBJ1-5; cdr3_aa: CASRSIPVTSNQPQHF
v_call: TRBV27; j_call: TRBJ2-7; cdr3_aa: CASSFRGRVYEQYF
v_call: TRBV5-1; j_call: TRBJ2-1; cdr3_aa: CASSPGQLQFF
v_call: TRBV28; j_call: TRBJ2-7; cdr3_aa: CASSLPVRSPYEQYF
v_call: TRBV5-1; j_call: TRBJ2-7; cdr3_aa: CASSANRGLMTYEQYF
v_call: TRBV9; j_call: TRBJ1-2; cdr3_aa: CASSVTGTPSWYGYTF
v_call: TRBV5-4; j_call: TRBJ2-7; cdr3_aa: CARSLCPGQDNEQYF
v_call: TRBV6-1; j_call: TRBJ2-3; cdr3_aa: CASFLHVGTDTQYF
v_call: TRBV7-7; j_call: TRBJ2-5; cdr3_aa: CASSPGTEVPGTQYF
v_call: TRBV4-1; j_call: TRBJ1-2; cdr3_aa: CASSQAPGARYGYTF
v_call: TRBV9; j_call: TRBJ2-6; cdr3_aa: CASSPHWSSGANVLTF
v_call: TRBV7-9; j_call: TRBJ2-7; cdr3_aa: CASSFDRLDYEQYF
v_call: TRBV7-2; j_call: TRBJ2-3; cdr3_aa: CASSPLSGNTDTQYF
v_call: TRBV5-1; j_call: TRBJ2-7; cdr3_aa: CASSLQAATNSYEQYF
v_call: TRBV28; j_call: TRBJ2-3; cdr3_aa: CASSYLGGGPDRPRDTQYF
v_call: TRBV10-1; j_call: TRBJ1-1; cdr3_aa: CASSEGRLPNTEAFF
v_call: TRBV13; j_call: TRBJ2-7; cdr3_aa: CASSLVGGGSEQYF
v_call: TRBV5-6; j_call: TRBJ2-1; cdr3_aa: CASSLEDRGWYNEQFF
v_call: TRBV5-1; j_call: TRBJ1-4; cdr3_aa: CASSSGPATNEKLFF
v_call: TRBV2; j_call: TRBJ2-1; cdr3_aa: CASSDPGLDLYNEQFF
v_call: TRBV4-2; j_call: .; cdr3_aa: CASSQDAGSSYEQYF
v_call: TRBV15; j_call: TRBJ2-7; cdr3_aa: CATSTPGLAPYEQYF
v_call: TRBV28; j_call: TRBJ2-2; cdr3_aa: CASWRQENTGELFF
v_call: TRBV27; j_call: TRBJ2-2; cdr3_aa: CASSIRGNTGELFF
v_call: TRBV27; j_call: TRBJ2-7; cdr3_aa: CASSLTGLAGSYEQYF
v_call: TRBV11-2; j_call: TRBJ2-1; cdr3_aa: CASSLDFRLSSYNEQFF
v_call: TRBV4-1; j_call: TRBJ2-1; cdr3_aa: CASSQDRTYNEQFF
v_call: TRBV10-3; j_call: TRBJ2-1; cdr3_aa: CAIKQSGRAYNEQFF
v_call: TRBV14; j_call: TRBJ2-1; cdr3_aa: CASSYPGLAGDNEQFF
v_call: TRBV19; j_call: TRBJ2-7; cdr3_aa: CASRRFRDQDEQYF
v_call: TRBV29-1; j_call: TRBJ1-3; cdr3_aa: CSVERAESSGNTIYF
v_call: TRBV27; j_call: TRBJ1-4; cdr3_aa: CASSTTGRNEKLFF
v_call: TRBV7-9; j_call: TRBJ1-1; cdr3_aa: CASSPTTRVRNTEAFF
v_call: TRBV7-2; j_call: TRBJ2-1; cdr3_aa: CASSLVGPWREVPDNEQFF
v_call: TRBV14; j_call: TRBJ2-5; cdr3_aa: CASSQVTGALQETQYF
v_call: TRBV7-9; j_call: TRBJ2-7; cdr3_aa: CASSSRTDSYEQYF
v_call: TRBV28; j_call: TRBJ1-1; cdr3_aa: CASSLTGTRNTEAFF
v_call: TRBV27; j_call: TRBJ2-3; cdr3_aa: CASSFVGTDTQYF
v_call: TRBV7-2; j_call: TRBJ1-1; cdr3_aa: CASSPTPEGRTEAFF
v_call: TRBV25-1; j_call: TRBJ2-1; cdr3_aa: CASTPGEGLYNEQFF
v_call: TRBV6-5; j_call: TRBJ2-7; cdr3_aa: CASSTGTGDEQYF
v_call: TRBV27; j_call: TRBJ2-7; cdr3_aa: CASSPSSGRDHEQYF
v_call: TRBV4-3; j_call: TRBJ2-1; cdr3_aa: CASSQGQSSYNEQFF
v_call: TRBV4-3; j_call: TRBJ1-2; cdr3_aa: CASSRGRMTPNYGYTF
v_call: TRBV27; j_call: TRBJ2-2; cdr3_aa: CASSQRDRGELFF
v_call: TRBV9; j_call: TRBJ1-1; cdr3_aa: CASSHGQTNTEAFF
v_call: TRBV10-3; j_call: TRBJ2-7; cdr3_aa: CAISPPGAYEQYF
v_call: TRBV10-1; j_call: TRBJ2-3; cdr3_aa: CASSDGTSSISDTQYF
v_call: TRBV5-1; j_call: TRBJ2-7; cdr3_aa: CASSSGIADYEQYF
v_call: TRBV15; j_call: TRBJ2-7; cdr3_aa: CATSFGSGSGSEQYF
v_call: TRBV19; j_call: TRBJ2-7; cdr3_aa: CASSYGTSAYEQYF